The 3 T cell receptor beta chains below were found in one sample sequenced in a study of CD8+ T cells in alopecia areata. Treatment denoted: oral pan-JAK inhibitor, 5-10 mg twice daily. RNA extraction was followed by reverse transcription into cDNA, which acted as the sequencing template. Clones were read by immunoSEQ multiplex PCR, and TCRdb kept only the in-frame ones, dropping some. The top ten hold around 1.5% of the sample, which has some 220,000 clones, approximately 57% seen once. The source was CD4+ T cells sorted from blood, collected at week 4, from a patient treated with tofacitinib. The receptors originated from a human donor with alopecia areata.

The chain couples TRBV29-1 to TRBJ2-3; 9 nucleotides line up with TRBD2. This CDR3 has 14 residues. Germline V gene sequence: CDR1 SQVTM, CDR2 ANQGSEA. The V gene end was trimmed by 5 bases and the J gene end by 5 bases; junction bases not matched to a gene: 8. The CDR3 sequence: CSVSPSGVQDTQYF. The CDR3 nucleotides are TGCAGCGTTTCGCCTAGCGGGGTACAAGATACGCAGTATTTT.

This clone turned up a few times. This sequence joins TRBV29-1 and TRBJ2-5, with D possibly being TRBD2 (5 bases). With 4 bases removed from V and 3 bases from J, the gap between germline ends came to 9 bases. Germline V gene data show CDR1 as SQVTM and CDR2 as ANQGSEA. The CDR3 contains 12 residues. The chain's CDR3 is CSVGEGKETQYF. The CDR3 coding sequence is TGCAGCGTTGGAGAGGGCAAAGAGACCCAGTACTTC.

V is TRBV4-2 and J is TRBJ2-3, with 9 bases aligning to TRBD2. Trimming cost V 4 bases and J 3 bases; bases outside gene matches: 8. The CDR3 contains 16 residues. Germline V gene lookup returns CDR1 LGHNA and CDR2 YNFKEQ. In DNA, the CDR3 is TGTGCCAGCAGCCGCGGGGGGGCCGGACTAACAGATACGCAGTATTTT. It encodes CASSRGGAGLTDTQYF.